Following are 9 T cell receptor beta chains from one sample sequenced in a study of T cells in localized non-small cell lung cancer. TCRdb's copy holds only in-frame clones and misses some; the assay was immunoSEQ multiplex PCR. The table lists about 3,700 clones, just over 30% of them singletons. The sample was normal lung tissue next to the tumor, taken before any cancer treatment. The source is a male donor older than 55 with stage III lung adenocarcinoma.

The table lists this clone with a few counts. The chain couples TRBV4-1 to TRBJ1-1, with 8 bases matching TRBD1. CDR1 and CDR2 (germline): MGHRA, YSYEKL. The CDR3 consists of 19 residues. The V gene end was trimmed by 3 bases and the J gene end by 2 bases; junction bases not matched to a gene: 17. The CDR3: CASSQVGQGGSSSNTEAFF. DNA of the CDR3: TGCGCCAGCAGCCAGGTTGGACAGGGCGGATCCTCGTCTAACACTGAAGCTTTCTTT.

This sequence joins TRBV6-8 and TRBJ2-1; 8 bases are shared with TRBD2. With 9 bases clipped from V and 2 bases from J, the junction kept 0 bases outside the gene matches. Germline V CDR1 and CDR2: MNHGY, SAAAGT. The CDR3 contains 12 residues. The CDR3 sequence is CASSGAYNEQFF. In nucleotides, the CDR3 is TGTGCCAGTAGCGGGGCCTACAATGAGCAGTTCTTC.

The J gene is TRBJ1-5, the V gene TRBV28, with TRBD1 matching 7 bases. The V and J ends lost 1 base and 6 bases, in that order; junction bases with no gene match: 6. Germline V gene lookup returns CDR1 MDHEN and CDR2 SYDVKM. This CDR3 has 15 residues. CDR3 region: CASSLSTGAAQPQHF. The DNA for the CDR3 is TGTGCCAGCAGTTTATCCACAGGGGCGGCTCAGCCCCAGCATTTT.

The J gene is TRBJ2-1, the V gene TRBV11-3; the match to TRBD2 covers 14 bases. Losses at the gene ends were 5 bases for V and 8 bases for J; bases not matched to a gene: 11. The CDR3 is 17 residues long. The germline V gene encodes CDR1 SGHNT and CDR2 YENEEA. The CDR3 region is CASSPVSGTSGSYEQFF. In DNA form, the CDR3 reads TGTGCCAGCAGCCCGGTATCCGGGACTAGCGGGAGCTATGAGCAGTTCTTC.

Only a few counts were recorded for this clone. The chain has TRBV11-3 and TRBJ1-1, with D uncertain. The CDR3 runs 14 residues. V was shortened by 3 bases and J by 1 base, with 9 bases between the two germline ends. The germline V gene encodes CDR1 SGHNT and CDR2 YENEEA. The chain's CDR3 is CASSLVGSNTEAFF. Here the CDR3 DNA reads TGTGCCAGCAGCTTGGTCGGCTCGAACACTGAAGCTTTCTTT.

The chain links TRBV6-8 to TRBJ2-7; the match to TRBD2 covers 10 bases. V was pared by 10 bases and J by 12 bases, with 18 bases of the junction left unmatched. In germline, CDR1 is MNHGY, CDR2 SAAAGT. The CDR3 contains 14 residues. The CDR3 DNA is TGTGCCATCAGGGGGGGAGCTAGCGGGAGTTCTATGTACTTC. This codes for CAIRGGASGSSMYF.

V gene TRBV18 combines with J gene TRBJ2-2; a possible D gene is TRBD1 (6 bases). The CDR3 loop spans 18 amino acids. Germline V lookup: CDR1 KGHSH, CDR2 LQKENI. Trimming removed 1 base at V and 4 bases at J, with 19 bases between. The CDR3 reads CASSPRLTESGATGELFF. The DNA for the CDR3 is TGTGCCAGCTCACCACGACTAACTGAATCAGGGGCCACCGGGGAGCTGTTTTTT.

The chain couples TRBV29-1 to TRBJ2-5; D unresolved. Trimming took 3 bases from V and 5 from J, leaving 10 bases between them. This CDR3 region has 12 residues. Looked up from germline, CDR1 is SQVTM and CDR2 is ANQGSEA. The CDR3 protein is CSVDWSRETQYF. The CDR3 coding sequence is TGCAGCGTTGACTGGTCTCGGGAGACCCAGTACTTC.

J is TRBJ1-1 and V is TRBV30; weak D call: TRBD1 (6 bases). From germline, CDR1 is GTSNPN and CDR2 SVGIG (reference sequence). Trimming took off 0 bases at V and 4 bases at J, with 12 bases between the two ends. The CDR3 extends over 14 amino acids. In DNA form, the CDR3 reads TGTGCCTGGAGTGTTGGGGGCGCGGTCACTGAAGCTTTCTTT. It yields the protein CAWSVGGAVTEAFF.